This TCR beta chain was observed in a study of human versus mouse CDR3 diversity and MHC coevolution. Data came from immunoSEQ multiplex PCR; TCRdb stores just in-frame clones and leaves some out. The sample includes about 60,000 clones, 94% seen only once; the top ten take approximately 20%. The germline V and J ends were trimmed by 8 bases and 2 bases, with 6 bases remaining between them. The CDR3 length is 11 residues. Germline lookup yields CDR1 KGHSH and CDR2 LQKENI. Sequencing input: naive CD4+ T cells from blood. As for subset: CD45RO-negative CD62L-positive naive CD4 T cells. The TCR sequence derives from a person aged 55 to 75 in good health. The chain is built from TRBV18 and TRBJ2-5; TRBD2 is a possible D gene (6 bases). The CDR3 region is CASREQETQYF. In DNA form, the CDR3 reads TGTGCCAGCCGGGAGCAAGAGACCCAGTACTTC.